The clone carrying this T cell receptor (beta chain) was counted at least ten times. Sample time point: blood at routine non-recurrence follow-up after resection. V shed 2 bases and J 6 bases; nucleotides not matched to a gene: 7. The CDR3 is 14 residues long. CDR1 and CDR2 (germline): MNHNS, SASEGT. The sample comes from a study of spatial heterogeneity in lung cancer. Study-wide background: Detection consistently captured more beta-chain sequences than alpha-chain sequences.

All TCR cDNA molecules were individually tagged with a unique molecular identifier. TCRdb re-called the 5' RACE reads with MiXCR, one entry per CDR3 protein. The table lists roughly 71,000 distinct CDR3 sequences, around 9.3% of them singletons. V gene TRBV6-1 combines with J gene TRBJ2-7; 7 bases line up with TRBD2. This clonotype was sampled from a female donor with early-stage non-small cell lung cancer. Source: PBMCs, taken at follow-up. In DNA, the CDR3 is TGTGCCAGCAGTGAATTATCTACGGGAGGCGAGCAGTACTTC. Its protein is CASSELSTGGEQYF.